This TCR beta chain derives from a study of identical twins. Carrying unique molecular identifiers, the cDNA also gained a universal primer site through template switching. TCRdb recomputed calls from the 5' RACE reads with MiXCR, one row per CDR3 protein. The sample holds 250,000 to 350,000 distinct CDR3 sequences, about 8% seen once. This clonotype was found a few times. Antigen unknown. The V and J ends lost 2 bases and 7 bases respectively, with 9 bases between them. CDR3 length: 14 residues. The V gene's germline CDR1 is SGHTA and CDR2 FQGNSA. General observations from the study: Weaker excess twin sharing was seen among beta out-of-frame sequences. While abundant cord blood beta clonotypes carried fewer insertions, memory repertoires showed no such pattern. Invariant cells of the MAIT and iNKT types might have partly distorted the zero-insertion analyses.

These data are also associated with another study on yellow fever vaccine responses in identical twins.

The chain is built from TRBV7-2 and TRBJ1-6; no clear D. The sample was memory (CD45RO+) T cells sorted from blood. This TCR derives from a woman aged 18-29 years in good health. CDR3: CASSLHSTNSPLHF. DNA for the CDR3: TGTGCCAGCAGCTTACACAGCACAAATTCACCCCTCCACTTT. Complete variable domain (other parts from reference TRBV7-2 and TRBJ1-6): GAGVSQSPSNKVTEKGKDVELRCDPISGHTALYWYRQSLGQGLEFLIYFQGNSAPDKSGLPSDRFSAERTGGSVSTLTIQRTQQEDSAVYLCASSLHSTNSPLHFGNGTRLTVT.